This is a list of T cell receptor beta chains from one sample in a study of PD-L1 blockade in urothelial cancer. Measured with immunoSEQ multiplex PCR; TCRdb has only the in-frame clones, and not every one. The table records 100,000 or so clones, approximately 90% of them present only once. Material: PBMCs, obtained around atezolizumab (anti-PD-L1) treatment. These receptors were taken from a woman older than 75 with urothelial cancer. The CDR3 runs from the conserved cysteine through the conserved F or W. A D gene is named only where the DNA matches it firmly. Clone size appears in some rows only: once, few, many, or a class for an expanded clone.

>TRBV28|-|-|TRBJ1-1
TGTGCCAGCAGTTTGCCTGGAGCTGAAGCTTTCTTT
CASSLPGAEAFF
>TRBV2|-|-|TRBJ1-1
TGTGCCAGCAGTGAAAAGTATGGGGGGACTGAAGCTTTCTTT
CASSEKYGGTEAFF
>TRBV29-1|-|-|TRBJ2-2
TGCAGCGTCGGCACAGGTACCGGGGAGCTGTTTTTT
CSVGTGTGELFF
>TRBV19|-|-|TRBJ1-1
TGTGCCAGTAGTATAACAGGGCCTAACACTGAAGCTTTCTTT
CASSITGPNTEAFF
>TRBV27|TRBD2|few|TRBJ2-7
TGTGCCAGCAGTTTAAAAGCTAGCGGGGGCGATGAGCAGTACTTC
CASSLKASGGDEQYF
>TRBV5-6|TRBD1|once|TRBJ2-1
TGTGCCAGCAGCTCCCGGGACAGAACCTACAATGAGCAGTTCTTC
CASSSRDRTYNEQFF
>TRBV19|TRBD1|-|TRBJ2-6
TGTGCCAGTAGGGTCGGAGACAGGGGTTTTGGGGCCAACGTCCTGACTTTC
CASRVGDRGFGANVLTF
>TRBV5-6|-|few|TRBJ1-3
TGTGCCAGCAGCGTACAGGGAGGGCACTCTGGAAACACCATATATTTT
CASSVQGGHSGNTIYF
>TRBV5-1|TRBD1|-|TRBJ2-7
TGCGCCAGCAGCTTGGGACAGGGTAGAACCTACGAGCAGTACTTC
CASSLGQGRTYEQYF
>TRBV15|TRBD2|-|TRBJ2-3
TGTGCCACCAGCAGGACATGGCGGGAGGTGACAGATACGCAGTATTTT
CATSRTWREVTDTQYF
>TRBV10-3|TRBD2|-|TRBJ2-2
TGTGCCATCTCGCGGGAGGCAAACACCGGGGAGCTGTTTTTT
CAISREANTGELFF
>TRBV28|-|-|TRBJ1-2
TGTGCCAGCAGTCTGGCCGACTCGGGCTACACCTTC
CASSLADSGYTF
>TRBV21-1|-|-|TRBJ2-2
TGTGCCAGCATCCCTCCCCGGGGGGGTATTCTGTGGGCCGGGGAGCTGTTTTTT
CASIPPRGGILWAGELFF
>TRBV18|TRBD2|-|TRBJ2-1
TGTGCCAGCTCGCCAAGCGGGACGGACTACAATGAGCAGTTCTTC
CASSPSGTDYNEQFF
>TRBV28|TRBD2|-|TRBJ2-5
TGTGCCAGCCTCGGACTAGCGGGAGGGCCGTTTGAAGAGACCCAGTACTTC
CASLGLAGGPFEETQYF
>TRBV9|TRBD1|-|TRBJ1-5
TGTGCCAGCAGCGCCAGGGACAGCGATTACGGCCAGCCCCAGCATTTT
CASSARDSDYGQPQHF
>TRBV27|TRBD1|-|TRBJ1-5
TGTGCCAGCAGCAGACAGGGGGCTTATCAGCCCCAGCATTTT
CASSRQGAYQPQHF
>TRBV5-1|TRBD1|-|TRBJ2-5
TGCGCCAGCAGCATGGGACAGGGGGAAGAGACCCAGTACTTC
CASSMGQGEETQYF
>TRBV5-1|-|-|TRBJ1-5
TGCGCCAGCAGCCGAAACTCGGATCAGCCCCAGCATTTT
CASSRNSDQPQHF
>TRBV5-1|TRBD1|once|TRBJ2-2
TGCGCCAGCAGCCGGGGGACAGGGAGGGAACACACCGGGGAGCTGTTTTTT
CASSRGTGREHTGELFF
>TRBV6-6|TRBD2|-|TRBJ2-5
TGTGCCAGCACCCCGGGACTAGCGGGAGGAGGGGAGACCCAGTACTTC
CASTPGLAGGGETQYF
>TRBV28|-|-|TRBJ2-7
TGTGCCAGCTTAAGGGGGGGACTAACCTACGAGCAGTACTTC
CASLRGGLTYEQYF
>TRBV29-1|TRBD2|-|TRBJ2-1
TGCAGCGTCCGGGATAGGAGCGGGATTCTTCACTCCTACAATGAGCAGTTCTTC
CSVRDRSGILHSYNEQFF
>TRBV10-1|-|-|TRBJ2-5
TGCGCCAGCAGTGAGGCTAGGTCTAGAGAGACCCAGTACTTC
CASSEARSRETQYF
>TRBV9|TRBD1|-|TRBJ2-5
TGTGCCAGCAGCGTAGGGACAGGGAATAACCAAGAGACCCAGTACTTC
CASSVGTGNNQETQYF
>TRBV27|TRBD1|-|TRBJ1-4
TGTGCCAGCAGCGGGACAGGGGGTCGGAGGACTAATGAAAAACTGTTTTTT
CASSGTGGRRTNEKLFF
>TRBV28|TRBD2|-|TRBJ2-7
TGTGCCAGCGCCACACCGGGACTAGTTGACGAGCAGTACTTC
CASATPGLVDEQYF
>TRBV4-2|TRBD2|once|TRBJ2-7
TGTGCCAGCAGCCTTTCCACTGGGACTAGCGGCTACGAGCAGTACTTC
CASSLSTGTSGYEQYF
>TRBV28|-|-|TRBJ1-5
TGTGCCAGCAGTTCCGCGGATCTTTGGCGTCAGCCCCAGCATTTT
CASSSADLWRQPQHF
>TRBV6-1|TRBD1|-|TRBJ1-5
TGTGCCAGCAGTGGTGGCGCGCCAGGGGGCGGCCAGCCCCAGCATTTT
CASSGGAPGGGQPQHF
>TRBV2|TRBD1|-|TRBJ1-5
TGTGCCAGCAGTCCAGGACAGGGGCAGCAGCCCCAGCATTTT
CASSPGQGQQPQHF